This T cell receptor (beta chain) came from a study of CD8+ T cells in alopecia areata. Looking at the study overall: Treatment of the treated patients consisted of oral tofacitinib, 5 to 10 mg twice daily. Study-wide results and limits: Tofacitinib significantly brought down scalp clonality and expanded CD8+ clones among top 100.

Isolated RNA was reverse transcribed into cDNA used as the sequencing template. The assay was immunoSEQ multiplex PCR, and TCRdb's table has in-frame clones only and misses some. The sample consists of approximately 200,000 clones, around 56% of them appearing once. Trimming pared 5 bases from V and 9 bases from J, leaving 13 bases between. This CDR3 contains 12 residues. Germline V gene data show CDR1 as SQVTM and CDR2 as ANQGSEA. As to treatment: oral pan-JAK inhibitor, 5-10 mg twice daily. About this clone itself: Its antigen is undetermined.

This sequence was found in a human donor with alopecia areata. This chain joins TRBV29-1 and TRBJ2-2; no definite D call. Here the sequenced sample was CD4+ T cells sorted from blood, taken at week 4, from a patient treated with tofacitinib. As DNA, the CDR3 is TGCAGCGTTTACAGTAGTTCCTGGGAGCTGTTTTTT. This translates into CSVYSSSWELFF.